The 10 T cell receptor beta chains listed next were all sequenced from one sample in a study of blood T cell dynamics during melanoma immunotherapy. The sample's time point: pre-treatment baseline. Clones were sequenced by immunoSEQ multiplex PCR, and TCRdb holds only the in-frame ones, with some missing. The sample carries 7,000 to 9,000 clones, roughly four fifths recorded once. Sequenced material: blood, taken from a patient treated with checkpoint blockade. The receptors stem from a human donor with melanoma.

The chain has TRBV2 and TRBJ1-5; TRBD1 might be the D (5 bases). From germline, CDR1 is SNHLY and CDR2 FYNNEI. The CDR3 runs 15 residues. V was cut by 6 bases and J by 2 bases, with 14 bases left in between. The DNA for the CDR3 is TGTGCCAGCAGGAAGGACCTGGGGGGCAATCAGCCCCAGCATTTT. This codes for CASRKDLGGNQPQHF.

The CDR3 DNA is TGCGCCAGCAGCCTGGGGGGCAGTTACTCTGGGGCCAACGTCCTGACTTTC. Translated: CASSLGGSYSGANVLTF. This chain links TRBV5-1 with TRBJ2-6, with D perhaps assigned TRBD1 or TRBD2 (6 bases each). V lost 4 bases, J lost 0 bases, and 14 bases lay in between. There are 17 residues in the CDR3. Germline values: CDR1 SGHRS, CDR2 YFSETQ.

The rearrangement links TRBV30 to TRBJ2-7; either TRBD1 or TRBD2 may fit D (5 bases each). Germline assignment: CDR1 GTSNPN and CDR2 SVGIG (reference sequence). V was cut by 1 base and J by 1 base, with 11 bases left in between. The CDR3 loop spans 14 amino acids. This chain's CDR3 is CAWSAPWGSYEQYF. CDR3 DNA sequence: TGTGCCTGGAGTGCGCCCTGGGGGTCCTACGAGCAGTACTTC.

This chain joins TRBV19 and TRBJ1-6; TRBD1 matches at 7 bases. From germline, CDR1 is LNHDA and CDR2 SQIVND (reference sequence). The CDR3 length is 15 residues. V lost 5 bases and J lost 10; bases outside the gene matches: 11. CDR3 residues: CASSLRQGGESPLHF. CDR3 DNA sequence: TGTGCCAGTAGTCTCAGACAGGGAGGGGAATCACCCCTCCACTTT.

In DNA, the CDR3 is TGTGCCAGCATTGAGAGGGTAGGGGCAGGGGGCTACACCTTC. It specifies CASIERVGAGGYTF. The rearrangement links TRBV28 to TRBJ1-2; possibly TRBD1 for D (5 bases). The V gene's germline CDR1 is MDHEN and CDR2 SYDVKM. The CDR3 totals 14 residues. V lost 7 bases to trimming and J lost 8 bases, with 20 bases between them.

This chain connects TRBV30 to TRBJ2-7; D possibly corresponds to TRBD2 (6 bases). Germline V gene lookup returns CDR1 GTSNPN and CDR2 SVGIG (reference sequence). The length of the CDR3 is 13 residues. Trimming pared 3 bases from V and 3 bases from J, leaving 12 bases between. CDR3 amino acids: CAWREGGYYEQYF. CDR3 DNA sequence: TGTGCCTGGAGGGAGGGTGGATACTACGAGCAGTACTTC.

CDR3: CASSFADKWTGATF. The CDR3 nucleotides are TGTGCCAGCAGTTTTGCCGATAAATGGACAGGGGCCACCTTC. V usage is TRBV28 and J usage is TRBJ1-2; 9 bases are shared with TRBD1. This CDR3 has 14 amino acids. Germline loops: CDR1 MDHEN, CDR2 SYDVKM. The V segment lost 3 bases and the J segment 13 bases; nucleotides outside the gene matches: 12.

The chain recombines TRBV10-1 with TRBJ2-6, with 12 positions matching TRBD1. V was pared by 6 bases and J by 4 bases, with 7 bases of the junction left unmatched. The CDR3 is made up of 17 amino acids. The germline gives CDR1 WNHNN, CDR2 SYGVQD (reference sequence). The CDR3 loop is CASRGGTGGSGANVLTF. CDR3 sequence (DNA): TGCGCCAGCAGGGGAGGGACAGGGGGCTCCGGGGCCAACGTCCTGACTTTC.

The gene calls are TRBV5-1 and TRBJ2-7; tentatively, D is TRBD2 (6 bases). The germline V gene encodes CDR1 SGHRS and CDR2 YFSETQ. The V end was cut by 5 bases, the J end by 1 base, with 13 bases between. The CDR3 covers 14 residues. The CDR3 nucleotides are TGCGCCAGCAGTTTTTCAGGACTATCCTACGAGCAGTACTTC. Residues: CASSFSGLSYEQYF.

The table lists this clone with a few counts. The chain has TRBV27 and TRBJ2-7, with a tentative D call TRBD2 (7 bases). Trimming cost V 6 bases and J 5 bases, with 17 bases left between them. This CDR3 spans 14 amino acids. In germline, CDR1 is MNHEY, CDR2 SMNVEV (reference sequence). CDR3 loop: CASSPMGGANEQYF. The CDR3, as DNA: TGTGCCAGCAGCCCTATGGGGGGGGCTAACGAGCAGTACTTC.